Presented here are 7 T cell receptor beta chains from one specimen sequenced in a study of glioma-infiltrating T cells. TCR alpha and beta CDR3 regions were amplified from RNA using iRepertoire nested multiplex PCR. Using its own MiXCR run on the multiplex PCR reads, TCRdb lists one record per CDR3 protein. The repertoire consists of approximately 100,000 distinct CDR3 sequences, with 20% to 30% occurring once and the leading ten covering roughly a third. The sequenced sample consisted of glioma tissue, nonneoplastic brain tissue, or PBMCs (not recorded which). The source is a human donor with low-grade glioma or glioblastoma, undergoing nonglioma brain surgery, or in good health (not recorded which).

The sample holds many counts of this clonotype. The chain uses TRBV4-3 and TRBJ1-6; unclear D gene. The germline V and J ends were trimmed by 0 bases and 4 bases, with 4 bases remaining between them. This CDR3 is 14 amino acids long. Germline V gene data show CDR1 as LGHNA and CDR2 as YSLEER. CDR3 sequence: CASSQDRYNSPLHF. DNA of the CDR3: TGCGCCAGCAGCCAAGACAGATATAATTCACCCCTCCACTTT.

This clonotype was found many times. This sequence joins TRBV6-1 and TRBJ1-3, with a possible D match to TRBD1 (5 bases). Trimming left V 6 bases short and J 6 bases short, with 18 bases between. Germline CDR1 is MNHNS and CDR2 is SASEGT. The CDR3 is 15 amino acids. CDR3 protein: CASSSGTGWLNTIYF. CDR3 DNA: TGTGCCAGCAGCTCTGGGACCGGCTGGCTAAACACCATATATTTT.

This clonotype came up once. A much larger clonotype is one base distant, so this may be a read error. The genes are TRBV7-2 and TRBJ1-1, with a possible D match to TRBD1 (6 bases). V lost 0 bases and J lost 5, with 13 bases in between. Germline CDR1 and CDR2: SGHTA and FQGNSA. This CDR3 is 15 amino acids long. CDR3 sequence reads: CASSLAWGAHTEAFF. CDR3 bases: TGTGCCAGCAGCTTAGCTTGGGGGGCTCATACTGAAGCTTTCTTT.

This clonotype was detected ten times or more. The chain carries TRBV9 and TRBJ2-7, with 10 nucleotides matching TRBD1. Per the germline V gene, CDR1 is SGDLS and CDR2 is YYNGEE. The V gene end was trimmed by 0 bases and the J gene end by 3 bases; junction bases not matched to a gene: 3. The CDR3 contains 15 residues. CDR3 protein: CASSVEGQGNYEQYF. The CDR3 DNA is TGTGCCAGCAGCGTAGAGGGACAGGGGAACTACGAGCAGTACTTC. The variable domain in full, with the rest retrieved from reference TRBV9 and TRBJ2-7, is DSGVTQTPKHLITATGQRVTLRCSPRSGDLSVYWYQQSLDQGLQFLIQYYNGEERAKGNILERFSAQQFPDLHSELNLSSLELGDSALYFCASSVEGQGNYEQYFGPGTRLTVT.

The chain uses TRBV27 and TRBJ2-7, with D possibly called TRBD1 or TRBD2 (5 bases each). Germline loops: CDR1 MNHEY, CDR2 SMNVEV (reference sequence). V was cut by 3 bases and J by 3 bases, with 12 bases left in between. The CDR3 spans 14 residues. CDR3 DNA: TGTGCCAGCAGTTTTACCGGGGCAAGCTACGAGCAGTACTTC. It encodes CASSFTGASYEQYF.

This clonotype occurred many times. V is TRBV27 and J is TRBJ2-5; D is unclear. The CDR3 spans 15 residues. V lost 3 bases and J 2 bases, leaving 13 bases between the germline ends. Germline values: CDR1 MNHEY, CDR2 SMNVEV (reference sequence). The CDR3 sequence: CASSLFLASQETQYF. In DNA form, the CDR3 reads TGTGCCAGCAGTTTGTTTCTGGCGTCACAAGAGACCCAGTACTTC.

Remarks on this clonotype: A read error may produce the germline difference seen at one junction end. The chain combines TRBV13 with TRBJ2-3; no clear D. CDR3 size: 14 residues. Germline CDR1 and CDR2: PRHDT and FYEKMQ (reference sequence). CDR3 nucleotides: TGTGCCAGCAGCTTAGTCCGTAGCACAGATGCGCAGTATTTT. Translating it yields CASSLVRSTDAQYF.